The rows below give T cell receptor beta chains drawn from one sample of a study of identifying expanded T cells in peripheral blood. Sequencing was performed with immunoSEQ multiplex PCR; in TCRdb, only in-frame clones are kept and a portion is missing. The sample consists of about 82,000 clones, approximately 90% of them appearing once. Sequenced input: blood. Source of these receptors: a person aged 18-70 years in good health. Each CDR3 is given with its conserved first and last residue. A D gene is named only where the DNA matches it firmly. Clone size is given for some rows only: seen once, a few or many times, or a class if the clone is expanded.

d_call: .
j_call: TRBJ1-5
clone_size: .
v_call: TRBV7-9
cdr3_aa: CASSLAGSNQPQHF
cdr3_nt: TGTGCCAGCAGCTTAGCGGGTAGCAATCAGCCCCAGCATTTT

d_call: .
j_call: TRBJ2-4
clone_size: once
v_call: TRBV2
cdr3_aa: CASSEALAIQYF
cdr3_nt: TGTGCCAGCAGCGAAGCGCTAGCAATTCAGTACTTC

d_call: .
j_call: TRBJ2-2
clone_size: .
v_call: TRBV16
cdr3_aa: CASSQSAGDTGELFF
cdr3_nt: TGTGCCAGCAGCCAATCCGCAGGGGACACCGGGGAGCTGTTTTTT

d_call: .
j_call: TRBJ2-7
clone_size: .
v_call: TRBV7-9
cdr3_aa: CASSLGRGQYF
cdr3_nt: TGTGCCAGCAGCTTAGGGAGGGGCCAGTACTTC

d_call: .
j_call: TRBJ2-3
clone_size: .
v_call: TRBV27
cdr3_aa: CASSQGLSASTDTQYF
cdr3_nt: TGTGCCAGCAGTCAAGGACTAAGCGCTAGCACAGATACGCAGTATTTT

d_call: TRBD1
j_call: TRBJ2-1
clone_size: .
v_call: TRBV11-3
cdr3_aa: CASSLGMGDRAYNEQFF
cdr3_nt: TGTGCCAGCAGCTTAGGAATGGGGGACAGGGCCTACAATGAGCAGTTCTTC

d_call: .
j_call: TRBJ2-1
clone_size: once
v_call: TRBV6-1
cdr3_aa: CASSDPRGYGGRNWQFF
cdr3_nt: TGTGCCAGCAGTGACCCGCGAGGCTATGGTGGACGTAATTGGCAGTTCTTC

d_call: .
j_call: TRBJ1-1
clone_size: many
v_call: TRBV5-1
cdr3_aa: CASSLVGYMNTEAFF
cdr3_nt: TGCGCCAGCAGCTTGGTAGGGTACATGAACACTGAAGCTTTCTTT

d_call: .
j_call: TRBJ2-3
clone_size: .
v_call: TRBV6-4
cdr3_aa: CASSEQGSAATDTQYF
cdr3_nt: TGTGCCAGCAGTGAACAGGGATCCGCAGCGACAGATACGCAGTATTTT

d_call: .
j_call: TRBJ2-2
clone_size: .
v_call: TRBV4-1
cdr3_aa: CASVSGAGSTSGELFF
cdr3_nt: TGCGCCAGCGTTTCCGGCGCGGGATCAACTTCCGGGGAGCTGTTTTTT

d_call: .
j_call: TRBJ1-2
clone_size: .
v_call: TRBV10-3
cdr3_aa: CAISESGDGYTF
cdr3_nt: TGTGCCATCAGTGAGTCAGGGGATGGCTACACCTTC

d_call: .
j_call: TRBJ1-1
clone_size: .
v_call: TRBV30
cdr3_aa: CAWSGPANTEAFF
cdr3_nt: TGTGCCTGGAGCGGGCCGGCGAACACTGAAGCTTTCTTT

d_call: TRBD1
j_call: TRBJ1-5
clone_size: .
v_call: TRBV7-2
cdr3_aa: CASSQQGAGQPQHF
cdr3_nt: TGTGCCAGCAGCCAACAGGGGGCAGGACAGCCCCAGCATTTT

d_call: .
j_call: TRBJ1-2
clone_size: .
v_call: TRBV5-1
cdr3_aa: CASSLTAGNYGYTF
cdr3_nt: TGCGCCAGCAGCTTAACAGCTGGTAACTATGGCTACACCTTC

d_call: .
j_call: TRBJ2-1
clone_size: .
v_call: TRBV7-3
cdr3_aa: CASSPGWGEQFF
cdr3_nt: TGTGCCAGCAGCCCCGGGTGGGGGGAGCAGTTCTTC

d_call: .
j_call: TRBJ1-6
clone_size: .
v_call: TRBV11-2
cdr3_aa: CASSLDPAGSSYNSPLHF
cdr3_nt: TGTGCCAGCAGCTTAGATCCCGCGGGGAGCTCCTATAATTCACCCCTCCACTTT